This T cell receptor beta chain came from a study of T cells in Graves' hyperthyroidism and ophthalmopathy. Notes on the study in general: Blood also held most thyroid clonotypes expanded beyond 0.001.

Amplified TCR beta CDR3 regions derived from RNA transcripts. The study used the HTBI primer set for a first-round RT-PCR of the TCR CDR3. Each CDR3 protein gets one entry after TCRdb re-called the multiplex PCR reads with MiXCR. Among fewer than 500,000 distinct CDR3 sequences, under 15% were seen once, and the ten largest hold 13%. V was cut by 5 bases and J by 2 bases, with 17 bases left in between. The CDR3 loop spans 16 amino acids. This clonotype showed up many times. Antigen unknown. The TCR sequence derives from a man aged 18 to 29 with Graves' ophthalmopathy. This chain joins TRBV12-3 or TRBV12-4 and TRBJ2-3; tentative D call: TRBD2 (7 bases). Sequencing was carried out using blood. The CDR3 reads CASSPGRGRDTDTQYF. CDR3 bases: TGTGCCAGCAGTCCCGGGCGGGGGCGTGACACAGATACGCAGTATTTT.